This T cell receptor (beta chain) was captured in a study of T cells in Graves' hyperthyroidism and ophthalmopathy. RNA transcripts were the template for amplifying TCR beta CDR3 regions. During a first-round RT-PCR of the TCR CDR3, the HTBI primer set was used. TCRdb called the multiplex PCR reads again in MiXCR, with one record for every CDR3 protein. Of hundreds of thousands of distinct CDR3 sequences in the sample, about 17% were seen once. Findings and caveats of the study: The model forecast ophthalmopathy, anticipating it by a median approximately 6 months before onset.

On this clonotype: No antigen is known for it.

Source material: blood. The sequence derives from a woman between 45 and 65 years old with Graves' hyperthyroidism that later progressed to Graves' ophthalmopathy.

CDR3 nucleotides: TGTGCCAGCAGTCACGACAGGGGAAAATCTTGGGAGCAGTACTTC. It translates to CASSHDRGKSWEQYF. V is TRBV7-8 and J is TRBJ2-7, with 8 bases lining up with TRBD1. After removal of 6 bases from V and 7 bases from J, the junction contained 14 bases not matched to a gene. CDR1 is SGHVS and CDR2 is FQNEAQ in the germline V gene. There are 15 residues in the CDR3.